Below, 23 T cell receptor beta chains from the same sample are listed, as sequenced in a study of PD-1 blockade in classical Hodgkin lymphoma. Time point indicated: cycle 4 day 1 (C4D1), after less than 7 weeks of nivolumab. Relapse after autologous stem cell transplantation occurred in every patient, and brentuximab vedotin exposure varied. Profiled with immunoSEQ multiplex PCR; TCRdb holds only in-frame clones, not every one. Of 64,000 or so clones in the sample, under 95% were seen once. The specimen comprised peripheral blood mononuclear cells (PBMCs), sampled before the fourth cycle of nivolumab. These receptor sequences come from a human donor with classical Hodgkin lymphoma.

The CDR3 sequence: CASSPPRVPTEAFF. The CDR3 DNA is TGTGCCAGCAGCCCCCCAAGGGTCCCCACTGAAGCTTTCTTT. The J gene is TRBJ1-1, the V gene TRBV28, with D unresolved. This CDR3 comprises 14 residues. Per the germline V gene, CDR1 is MDHEN and CDR2 is SYDVKM. Trimming removed 6 bases at V and 4 bases at J, with 15 bases between.

The CDR3 spells CASNLDRGTGNTIYF. The CDR3, as DNA: TGTGCCAGCAACCTTGACAGGGGCACTGGAAACACCATATATTTT. This chain joins TRBV2 and TRBJ1-3; 8 nucleotides agree with TRBD1. Per the germline V gene, CDR1 is SNHLY and CDR2 is FYNNEI. V was pared by 7 bases and J by 2 bases, with 7 bases of the junction left unmatched. CDR3 length equals 15 residues.

This clone appeared a single time. The V call is TRBV30, the J call TRBJ1-5, with unresolved D. This CDR3 comprises 14 residues. Germline assignment: CDR1 GTSNPN and CDR2 SVGIG (reference sequence). With 3 bases removed from V and 4 bases from J, the gap between germline ends came to 13 bases. The CDR3, as DNA: TGTGCCTGGAGCGGGGTCGGCACAAATCAGCCCCAGCATTTT. This translates into CAWSGVGTNQPQHF.

The CDR3 DNA reads TGCAGTGCGACCATTACAGATACGCAGTATTTT. Translating it yields CSATITDTQYF. The chain recombines TRBV20-1 with TRBJ2-3; D uncertain. The CDR3 has 11 residues. Germline lookup yields CDR1 DFQATT and CDR2 SNEGSKA (reference sequence). Trimming shortened V by 6 bases and J by 3 bases, and 7 bases separated the two germline ends.

This clone was detected once. The rearrangement links TRBV5-6 to TRBJ1-6, with no clear D. Germline V lookup: CDR1 SGHDT, CDR2 YYEEEE. The ends were cut back, 0 bases at V and 9 bases at J, with 4 bases in the middle. This CDR3 region has 12 residues. CDR3: CASSLGGSPLHF. The CDR3 nucleotides are TGTGCCAGCAGCTTGGGTGGTTCACCCCTCCACTTT. Supplemented by reference TRBV5-6 and TRBJ1-6, the full variable domain reads DAGVTQSPTHLIKTRGQQVTLRCSPKSGHDTVSWYQQALGQGPQFIFQYYEEEERQRGNFPDRFSGHQFPNYSSELNVNALLLGDSALYLCASSLGGSPLHFGNGTRLTVT.

The V gene is TRBV9, the J gene TRBJ2-5; tentatively, D is TRBD1 or TRBD2 (5 bases each). This CDR3 region has 16 residues. Germline V gene data show CDR1 as SGDLS and CDR2 as YYNGEE. Trimming left V 0 bases short and J 7 bases short, with 19 bases between. The CDR3: CASSVASGTESGTQYF. CDR3 DNA: TGTGCCAGCAGCGTAGCCTCCGGGACCGAATCGGGGACCCAGTACTTC.

The rearrangement uses TRBV10-3 and TRBJ2-3; 9 bases match TRBD2. The V gene's germline CDR1 is ENHRY and CDR2 SYGVKD. This CDR3 has 16 amino acids. V lost 5 bases, J lost 0 bases, and 6 bases stayed unmatched. Here the CDR3 DNA reads TGTGCCATCAGTCCCCGGACTAGCGCTAGCACAGATACGCAGTATTTT. Its protein product is CAISPRTSASTDTQYF.

In DNA form, the CDR3 reads TGTGCCTGGAGTGCGCGGTCACCCCTCCACTTT. As protein: CAWSARSPLHF. The J gene is TRBJ1-6, the V gene TRBV30; D not certain. The CDR3 runs 11 residues. Trimming took off 1 base at V and 10 bases at J, with 5 bases between the two ends. From germline, CDR1 is GTSNPN and CDR2 SVGIG (reference sequence).

The rearrangement links TRBV10-2 to TRBJ2-1; D is perhaps TRBD1 or TRBD2 (6 bases each). Trimming shortened V by 6 bases and J by 4 bases, and 19 bases separated the two germline ends. The CDR3 is made up of 16 amino acids. Germline-derived CDR1 and CDR2 are WSHSY and SAAADI. The CDR3: CASRANLGGRYNEQFF. DNA for the CDR3: TGCGCCAGCAGAGCCAACCTCGGGGGCCGGTACAATGAGCAGTTCTTC.

This clone was seen once. V usage is TRBV6-6 and J usage is TRBJ2-7, with D perhaps matching TRBD1 (6 bases). Per germline, CDR1 MNHNY and CDR2 SVGAGI (reference sequence). V was clipped by 4 bases and J by 9 bases, with 13 bases between them. This CDR3 is built from 12 residues. The CDR3 coding sequence is TGTGCCAGCAGTTCCGACAGGATTGTGCAGTACTTC. Its protein is CASSSDRIVQYF.

The gene calls are TRBV5-4 and TRBJ1-2; 9 bases agree with TRBD1. J gave up 6 bases and V 5 bases, and 11 bases lay outside the gene matches. Germline CDR1 and CDR2: SGHNT and YYREEE (reference sequence). There are 15 residues in the CDR3. Here the CDR3 reads CASSSSGGQGHGYTF. The CDR3 DNA sequence: TGTGCCAGCAGTTCATCAGGGGGACAGGGTCATGGCTACACCTTC.

CDR3 amino acids: CASSLGPSSTYEQYF. CDR3 nucleotide sequence: TGTGCCAGCAGCTTAGGTCCCTCATCTACCTACGAGCAGTACTTC. The chain uses TRBV7-9 and TRBJ2-7, with D hard to call. Germline CDR1 reads SEHNR; CDR2 reads FQNEAQ (reference sequence). Trimming removed 1 base from V and 2 bases from J, with 12 bases in between. The CDR3 spans 15 residues.

The CDR3: CASRWYGNNSPLHF. The CDR3 DNA reads as TGTGCCAGCAGGTGGTACGGAAATAATTCACCCCTCCACTTT. This chain uses TRBV2 with TRBJ1-6; D uncertain. Germline loops: CDR1 SNHLY, CDR2 FYNNEI. This CDR3 is built from 14 residues. V was trimmed by 6 bases and J by 5 bases, leaving 11 bases between them.

The rearrangement uses TRBV4-2 and TRBJ2-1; no reliable D call. Trimming pared 4 bases from V and 9 bases from J, leaving 13 bases between. CDR1 LGHNA and CDR2 YNFKEQ come from the germline V gene. The CDR3 has 13 residues. The CDR3 DNA is TGTGCCAGCAGCCCTATCCTAGGGTCTGAGCAGTTCTTC. Encoded protein: CASSPILGSEQFF.

The J gene is TRBJ1-5, the V gene TRBV19; D is unclear. Trimming removed 2 bases at V and 2 bases at J, with 13 bases between. Germline V gives CDR1 LNHDA, CDR2 SQIVND (reference sequence). This CDR3 contains 16 residues. CDR3 sequence: CASSIKNWWGNQPQHF. CDR3 nucleotide sequence: TGTGCCAGTAGTATAAAGAATTGGTGGGGCAATCAGCCCCAGCATTTT.

By share of the sample, this clone is medium-sized. The genes are TRBV18 and TRBJ1-1; 7 bases match TRBD1. V gave up 3 bases and J gave up 5 bases; unmatched junction bases: 3. In germline, CDR1 is KGHSH, CDR2 LQKENI. This CDR3 is 13 amino acids long. DNA of the CDR3: TGTGCCAGCTCACCTCAGGGGGGGACTGAAGCTTTCTTT. Protein product: CASSPQGGTEAFF.

The rearrangement links TRBV11-2 to TRBJ1-5; TRBD1 might be the D (5 bases). Germline V gene data show CDR1 as SGHAT and CDR2 as FQNNGV. V was clipped by 3 bases and J by 9 bases, with 15 bases between them. This CDR3 has 14 residues. CDR3 coding DNA: TGTGCCAGCAGCTTGGGGCAGGGTCGATGGCCCCAGCATTTT. This encodes CASSLGQGRWPQHF. The full variable domain, completed using reference TRBV11-2 and TRBJ1-5, is EAGVAQSPRYKIIEKRQSVAFWCNPISGHATLYWYQQILGQGPKLLIQFQNNGVVDDSQLPKDRFSAERLKGVDSTLKIQPAKLEDSAVYLCASSLGQGRWPQHFGDGTRLSIL.

The rearrangement joins TRBV11-2 to TRBJ2-7, with 7 bases matching TRBD1. CDR3 length: 15 amino acids. Germline trimming cut 0 bases from V and 2 bases from J; bases unmatched to any gene: 4. Looked up from germline, CDR1 is SGHAT and CDR2 is FQNNGV. The CDR3 bases are TGTGCCAGCAGCTTAGATCCGACAGGGACCTACGAGCAGTACTTC. Translated, it gives CASSLDPTGTYEQYF.

This chain uses TRBV30 with TRBJ2-1; a weak D match, TRBD1 (5 bases). CDR1 is GTSNPN and CDR2 is SVGIG in the germline V gene (reference sequence). This CDR3 contains 13 residues. V gave up 1 base and J gave up 6 bases, with 10 bases separating them. The CDR3 sequence is CAWSADRSNEQFF. The CDR3 bases are TGTGCCTGGAGTGCCGACAGATCCAATGAGCAGTTCTTC. Variable domain in full (rest from reference TRBV30 and TRBJ2-1): SQTIHQWPATLVQPVGSPLSLECTVEGTSNPNLYWYRQAAGRGLQLLFYSVGIGQISSEVPQNLSASRPQDRQFILSSKKLLLSDSGFYLCAWSADRSNEQFFGPGTRLTVL.

The rearrangement joins TRBV27 to TRBJ1-5; D is ambiguous. The V end was cut by 8 bases, the J end by 4 bases, with 18 bases between. The CDR3 extends over 15 amino acids. CDR1 MNHEY and CDR2 SMNVEV come from the germline V gene (reference sequence). CDR3 sequence reads: CASCPDFMENQPQHF. The CDR3 DNA reads as TGTGCCAGCTGCCCGGATTTTATGGAAAATCAGCCCCAGCATTTT.

The V gene is TRBV6-5, the J gene TRBJ1-6; possibly TRBD1 for D (6 bases). V was shortened by 6 bases and J by 4 bases, with 13 bases between the two germline ends. The length of the CDR3 is 15 residues. The germline V gene has CDR1 MNHEY and CDR2 SVGAGI. CDR3 DNA sequence: TGTGCCAGCAGGCCAGACAGGAGTTATAATTCACCCCTCCACTTT. Translation: CASRPDRSYNSPLHF.

This clone was seen at least ten times. V and J are TRBV18 and TRBJ2-7; D is tentatively TRBD1 or TRBD2 (6 bases each). V lost 6 bases and J lost 3, with 18 bases in between. Germline CDR1 is KGHSH and CDR2 is LQKENI. CDR3 length: 15 residues. DNA of the CDR3: TGTGCCAGCTCCCCCGGGCGGGACATTTACTACGAGCAGTACTTC. This codes for CASSPGRDIYYEQYF.

CDR3 sequence (DNA): TGTGCCATCAGGGAACAGTCCACAGATACGCAGTATTTT. It encodes CAIREQSTDTQYF. The chain has TRBV10-3 and TRBJ2-3, with unresolved D. V was cut by 6 bases and J by 2 bases, with 9 bases left in between. The CDR3 length is 13 residues. CDR1 ENHRY and CDR2 SYGVKD come from the germline V gene.